Described below is a single T cell receptor (beta chain) sequence and its context. Its cognate antigen is unknown. The sample originates from a study of radiation and T cells in renal cell carcinoma. Study summary: Nephrectomy followed 15 Gy stereotactic body radiation by 4 weeks.

The repertoire was sequenced with immunoSEQ multiplex PCR; TCRdb's copy has only in-frame clones and lacks some. The sample includes 100,000 to 150,000 clones, 70% to 90% seen only once; the top ten take 5% to 6%. Time point indicated: blood 2 weeks post-SBRT. Treatment in this sample: 15 Gy SBRT to primary tumor, nephrectomy 4 weeks later. Serial blood draws occurred at baseline and 2 and 4 weeks post-SBRT. Findings and caveats of the study: From baseline, blood top tumor clonotypes peaked at 2 weeks post-radiation. Without pretreatment biopsies, baseline tumor clonotype presence was undetermined.

The CDR3 runs to 14 residues. Unmatched junction bases numbered 4, after V lost 3 bases and J lost 3 bases. CDR1 SGHTA and CDR2 FQGNSA come from the germline V gene. The chain has TRBV7-2 and TRBJ1-2; 7 bases fit TRBD1. The sample here was blood, taken from a patient whose treatment included radiotherapy and nephrectomy. This TCR was sampled from a woman between 65 and 79 years old with renal cell carcinoma. The CDR3: CASSFHGQDYGYTF. The CDR3 DNA reads as TGTGCCAGCAGCTTCCACGGACAGGACTATGGCTACACCTTC.